This paragraph reports one T cell receptor beta chain. This clonotype was seen only a few times. Its antigen is currently not known. Base quality data are lacking; no much larger clone is found one base away. For sequencing, an Illumina NovaSeq 6000 was employed. cDNA libraries for TCRalpha and TCRbeta were prepared by 5'RACE using constant-segment primers, with sample barcodes and unique molecular identifiers added. RNA was extracted from every sample with Trizol reagent. Library amplification was performed in two PCR steps, and a second sample barcode and Illumina TruSeq adapters were introduced in the second step. The libraries were sequenced on an Illumina NovaSeq using 2 x 150 bp paired-end reads. Per the source publication's procedure: The reads were demultiplexed and collapsed into UMI-guided consensus sequences using migec v1.2.7. With mixcr v2.1.11, UMI consensuses were aligned to TRA and TRB V and J templates and assembled into clonotypes. Clonotypes were classified as expanded or contracted when called significant by both edgeR and NoisET, with noise models trained on biological replicates. edgeR calls used a false discovery rate-adjusted p below 0.01 and a log2 fold-change threshold of 1. As an exploratory analysis of dynamics, max-normalized trajectories of the 1000 most abundant clonotypes were examined with PCA combined with hierarchical clustering. Each responding clone was given a CD4 or CD8 phenotype based on the CD4+ and CD8+ repertoires, which had been sequenced separately. TCRdb redid the processing of the public reads, applying fastp at Q25 and MiXCR, and retained in-frame beta chains. Each CDR3 protein appears once, grouped with its most common genes and DNA. TCRdb assigned the V and J calls; the authors' analysis was not used. The sample table shows under 300,000 distinct CDR3 sequences, and roughly 9.4% are seen once. The ten largest clones take up 20% to 25% of the sample.

PBMCs were isolated by Ficoll-Paque density gradient centrifugation. This entry comes from a study of T-cell memory formation after mild COVID-19 (dated by TCRdb to the early 2020s). For context, the study as a whole: TCR sequence clusters from the two donors were largely donor specific. Two young, previously healthy adult volunteers, one female and one male, were included in the cohort. In a couple of donors, T-cell clones that expanded and contracted after mild COVID-19 were tracked by sequencing TCRalpha and TCRbeta repertoires over time.

Reading the germline V gene gives CDR1 SQVTM and CDR2 ANQGSEA. The CDR3, from cysteine to phenylalanine, totals 13 residues. The DNA shown is the 39-base CDR3, in frame from base 1. Cut back by 8 bases and 3 bases, the V and J ends lie 13 bases apart. Overall results and qualifications from the work: From day 15 to 85, contracting clones showed balanced CD4/CD8 phenotypes, whereas a second wave of clones that expanded from day 15 to 37 leaned towards CD4+. The detection of some responding clones in pre-infection memory suggests that pre-existing cross-reactive memory T cells joined the SARS-CoV-2 response. Contracting CD4+ clones were located mainly in the CM and EM memory subsets, whereas CD8+ clones were found to be enriched in EMRA. SARS-CoV-2 specificity of the second-wave clones peaking on day 37 was not confirmed. The study included only a couple of mild cases, and larger cohorts that include severe cases with pre-infection samples were judged to be necessary.

This sequence was found in a man between 18 and 29 years old who had mild COVID-19 (a few samples of this study predate the infection). The sample titles of this study are shuffled in the database, so cell type and time point are left out; the donor was told from shared clones. The sample was PBMCs or a T cell subset sorted from them (not recorded which). The chain joins TRBV29-1 to TRBJ2-2, with a weak D call of TRBD2 (5 bases match). The sequenced DNA: TGCAGCACGAGGGATTTCTACACCGGGGAGCTGTTTTTT. This is translated as CSTRDFYTGELFF.